A selection of T cell receptor beta chains follows, all from one sample in a study of PD-1 blockade in classical Hodgkin lymphoma. Clones were read by immunoSEQ multiplex PCR, and TCRdb kept only the in-frame ones, dropping some. The table includes some 150,000 clones, nearly 80% detected once. Sample: peripheral blood mononuclear cells (PBMCs), taken before the second cycle of nivolumab. These receptors were collected from a human donor with classical Hodgkin lymphoma. CDR3s include the opening cysteine and the closing phenylalanine or tryptophan. A D gene is named only where the DNA matches it firmly. Clone size appears in some rows only: once, few, many, or a class for an expanded clone.

>TRBJ1-1|.|TRBV28|few
CASSLGGNTEAFF
TGTGCCAGCAGCTTAGGGGGTAACACTGAAGCTTTCTTT
>TRBJ2-1|.|TRBV4-1|.
CASSQEGYEQFF
TGCGCCAGCAGCCAAGAAGGCTATGAGCAGTTCTTC
>TRBJ1-4|.|TRBV6-1|.
CASGISVTNEKLFF
TGTGCCAGCGGGATTTCAGTGACTAATGAAAAACTGTTTTTT
>TRBJ2-5|.|TRBV6-5|.
CASRNSLGETQYF
TGTGCCAGCAGGAACTCCCTGGGAGAGACCCAGTACTTC
>TRBJ1-2|.|TRBV9|once
CASSLREYLNYGYTF
TGTGCCAGCAGCCTCCGGGAATACCTTAACTATGGCTACACCTTC
>TRBJ2-7|.|TRBV11-2|.
CASTLKEEQYF
TGTGCCAGCACCCTTAAGGAAGAGCAGTACTTC
>TRBJ2-1|.|TRBV6-6|.
CASINREGASNEQFF
TGTGCCAGCATCAACCGGGAGGGGGCCAGTAATGAGCAGTTCTTC
>TRBJ2-3|.|TRBV1|.
CTSSQLRSSTDTQYF
TGCACCAGCAGCCAATTGCGGAGTAGCACAGATACGCAGTATTTT
>TRBJ2-7|TRBD1|TRBV4-1|.
CASSQGDRVSYEQYF
TGCGCCAGCAGCCAAGGGGACAGGGTCTCCTACGAGCAGTACTTC
>TRBJ2-1|TRBD2|TRBV11-2|.
CASSPIRTSGSTNEQFF
TGTGCCAGCAGCCCGATTAGGACTAGCGGGAGCACGAATGAGCAGTTCTTC
>TRBJ2-1|.|TRBV12-5|.
CASGGPTRGAYNEQFF
TGTGCTAGTGGGGGGCCCACCAGGGGGGCCTACAATGAGCAGTTCTTC
>TRBJ2-1|TRBD2|TRBV6-1|few
CASSEAMRGVYNEQFF
TGTGCCAGCAGTGAAGCGATGCGGGGGGTCTACAATGAGCAGTTCTTC
>TRBJ2-7|.|TRBV6-6|.
CASKSGIRAYEQYF
TGTGCCAGTAAGTCAGGGATCAGAGCCTACGAGCAGTACTTC
>TRBJ2-3|TRBD1|TRBV27|.
CASSSRQGADTQYF
TGTGCCAGCAGCTCCCGACAGGGCGCAGATACGCAGTATTTT
>TRBJ2-4|.|TRBV28|.
CASSFSGAKNIQYF
TGTGCCAGCAGTTTCAGTGGAGCCAAAAACATTCAGTACTTC
>TRBJ2-7|.|TRBV28|.
CASRLTGTYEQYF
TGTGCCAGCAGGCTGACTGGTACCTACGAGCAGTACTTC
>TRBJ2-1|.|TRBV27|.
CASTLLTTGYFKLNEQFF
TGTGCCAGCACCCTATTAACGACAGGTTATTTCAAGTTGAATGAGCAGTTCTTC
>TRBJ2-5|.|TRBV11-2|.
CASSLRGPQETQYF
TGTGCCAGCAGCTTAAGAGGCCCCCAAGAGACCCAGTACTTC
>TRBJ2-4|.|TRBV11-1|few
CASSLSILAKNIQYF
TGTGCCAGCAGCTTGTCCATTTTAGCCAAAAACATTCAGTACTTC
>TRBJ2-7|.|TRBV10-3|.
CAISGTESSYEQYF
TGTGCCATCAGCGGGACGGAGAGCTCCTACGAGCAGTACTTC
>TRBJ1-1|.|TRBV6-6|.
CASSFLTGRDTEAFF
TGTGCCAGCAGTTTTCTCACAGGGAGGGACACTGAAGCTTTCTTT
>TRBJ2-3|TRBD1|TRBV5-1|.
CASSPGTGVTDTQYF
TGCGCCAGCAGCCCCGGGACAGGGGTAACAGATACGCAGTATTTT
>TRBJ2-7|.|TRBV10-3|.
CAISELPLEQYF
TGTGCCATCAGTGAGCTGCCCCTCGAGCAGTACTTC
>TRBJ2-2|.|TRBV6-5|.
CASRRQAGELFF
TGTGCCAGTAGGCGGCAGGCCGGGGAGCTGTTTTTT
>TRBJ2-4|.|TRBV7-9|few
CASSPWAVWNIQYF
TGTGCCAGCAGCCCCTGGGCAGTTTGGAACATTCAGTACTTC
>TRBJ1-1|TRBD1|TRBV4-2|.
CASSQEIMGQGLAEAFF
TGTGCCAGCAGCCAAGAGATAATGGGACAGGGGTTGGCTGAAGCTTTCTTT
>TRBJ2-7|.|TRBV11-1|.
CASSLIGLGYEQYF
TGTGCCAGCAGCTTGATCGGACTCGGATACGAGCAGTACTTC
>TRBJ2-3|.|TRBV19|.
CATLLTSTDTQYF
TGTGCCACGTTACTCACTAGCACAGATACGCAGTATTTT
>TRBJ2-2|TRBD2|TRBV4-3|.
CASSQEPGLAGGNTGELFF
TGCGCCAGCAGCCAAGAACCGGGACTAGCGGGAGGGAACACCGGGGAGCTGTTTTTT
>TRBJ2-7|.|TRBV12-5|.
CASGLGSYEQYF
TGTGCTAGTGGTTTGGGATCCTACGAGCAGTACTTC
>TRBJ1-1|.|TRBV7-2|.
CASSLDPRRIMNTEAFF
TGTGCCAGCAGCTTAGACCCCCGGCGCATTATGAACACTGAAGCTTTCTTT
>TRBJ1-5|.|TRBV5-3|few
CARSFHRTNGLYQPQHF
TGTGCCAGAAGCTTCCATCGGACGAATGGTCTTTATCAGCCCCAGCATTTT
>TRBJ2-3|TRBD2|TRBV6-5|.
CASSYVGLGTDTQYF
TGTGCCAGCAGTTACGTGGGACTAGGCACAGATACGCAGTATTTT
>TRBJ2-1|.|TRBV5-1|.
CASSLIGNEQFF
TGCGCCAGCAGCTTGATTGGAAATGAGCAGTTCTTC
>TRBJ2-7|.|TRBV6-5|.
CASSVRRIPYEQYF
TGTGCCAGCAGTGTTAGGAGGATTCCATACGAGCAGTACTTC
>TRBJ1-1|.|TRBV18|once
CASSATGMNTEAFF
TGTGCCAGCTCAGCCACAGGAATGAACACTGAAGCTTTCTTT
>TRBJ1-2|.|TRBV2|.
CASRLLGGWSGYTF
TGTGCCAGCAGATTGCTCGGGGGCTGGTCTGGCTACACCTTC
>TRBJ1-2|.|TRBV5-5|.
CASSFRSSNRYTF
TGTGCCAGCAGCTTTAGGTCGAGTAATCGCTACACCTTC
>TRBJ2-7|TRBD1|TRBV6-5|.
CASRLDRGVSYEQYF
TGTGCCAGCAGGCTGGACAGGGGTGTCTCCTACGAGCAGTACTTC
>TRBJ1-2|.|TRBV6-6|.
CASSTPTQLYYGYTF
TGTGCCAGCAGTACCCCGACTCAACTTTACTATGGCTACACCTTC
>TRBJ1-2|.|TRBV5-4|.
CASSLDLQGYYGYTF
TGTGCCAGCAGCTTGGACCTACAGGGATACTATGGCTACACCTTC
>TRBJ1-6|.|TRBV6-5|.
CASRPRQVYNSPLHF
TGTGCCAGCAGACCCAGACAGGTTTATAATTCACCCCTCCACTTT